This T cell receptor (beta chain) stems from a study of shared clonotypes between healthy human individuals. Study-wide background: Aged between 18 and 49, the donors were a couple of women and three men.

Only Caucasian adults living in Nashville, Tennessee served as donors. The authors split each subset's genomic DNA evenly across several immunoSEQ plates. Authors' data handling: Junction-only sequences without quality scores came from ImmunoSEQ, so filtering differed. Only in-frame clones appear in the TCRdb table, and some are missing; sequencing was by immunoSEQ multiplex PCR. For V, J and clone size, that table is used; D and trimming come from the DNA. The table shows about 560,000 clones, with around 80% occurring only once. Germline CDR1 reads WSHSY; CDR2 reads SAAADI. This CDR3 has 17 amino acids. The V and J ends lost 0 bases and 2 bases respectively, with 15 bases between them.

The origin of this receptor is a woman aged 40 to 55 in good health. Some clones in this sample may be carry-over from other donors' samples. This sequence joins TRBV10-2 and TRBJ2-3, with D tentatively TRBD2 (6 bases). Source material: PBMCs. CDR3 amino acids: CASSESGRGAFTDTQYF. The CDR3 nucleotides read TGCGCCAGCAGTGAGTCCGGGCGGGGCGCGTTCACAGATACGCAGTATTTT.